There are a few counts of the clone carrying this T cell receptor (beta chain). In the original analysis: Scientists estimated how many nucleated cells there were by amplifying reference gene primers. The method was immunoSEQ multiplex PCR; TCRdb's version includes in-frame clones alone and lacks a portion of them. Clonal size and the V and J genes are those of that table, whereas D and trimming came from the DNA. Among under 250,000 clones, about four fifths were seen once, and the ten largest hold 3.4%. The germline V gene encodes CDR1 LGHNA and CDR2 YSLEER. CDR3 length equals 16 residues. V lost 0 bases, J lost 1 base, and 3 bases stayed unmatched. This entry comes from a study of blood T cell repertoires in COVID-19. Whole-study context: Both acute and convalescent COVID-19 samples were obtained from the United States, Italy and Spain. T cells, B-cell-depleted T cells, or PBMCs provided the cDNA or gDNA that served as material.

The receptor was isolated from a woman in her late teens or twenties with acute or convalescent COVID-19. The chain links TRBV4-3 to TRBJ2-1; 7 positions match TRBD1. Material for sequencing was peripheral blood. In nucleotides, the CDR3 is TGCGCCAGCAGCCAAGATTGGGGACAGTCCTACAATGAGCAGTTCTTC. Translated: CASSQDWGQSYNEQFF.